This section outlines one T cell receptor (beta chain) sequence together with its context. The antigen remains unidentified. PCR was performed a second time for about 6 to 11 cycles using a sample-barcoded 5' primer and a J-beta primer mix. Each cDNA was tagged by a template-switch adaptor containing 12 random nucleotides. Each of the samples gave a minimum of 2.5 million paired-end reads that contained CDR3. Via MiXCR, TCRdb re-called the 5' RACE reads, giving one row per CDR3 protein. The table shows fewer than 900,000 distinct CDR3 sequences, with around 40% occurring only once. The sample is drawn from a study of blood T cells in healthy people across ages. Study findings and constraints: Across samples, TCR beta diversity tracked strongly with naive T cell percentage. Older individuals had lower TCR beta diversity per million T cells (the decline was roughly linear).

Trimming removed 6 bases from V and 6 bases from J; junction bases left unmatched: 11. The CDR3 contains 14 residues. CDR1 is DFQATT and CDR2 is SNEGSKA in the germline V gene (reference sequence). The receptor was isolated from a woman aged 60-70 years in good health. Sequences were obtained from blood. The V and J genes are TRBV20-1 and TRBJ1-2; 9 positions match TRBD1. CDR3 nucleotides: TGCAGTGCCTTCAGGACAGGGGATGTGGATGGCTACACCTTC. It encodes CSAFRTGDVDGYTF.